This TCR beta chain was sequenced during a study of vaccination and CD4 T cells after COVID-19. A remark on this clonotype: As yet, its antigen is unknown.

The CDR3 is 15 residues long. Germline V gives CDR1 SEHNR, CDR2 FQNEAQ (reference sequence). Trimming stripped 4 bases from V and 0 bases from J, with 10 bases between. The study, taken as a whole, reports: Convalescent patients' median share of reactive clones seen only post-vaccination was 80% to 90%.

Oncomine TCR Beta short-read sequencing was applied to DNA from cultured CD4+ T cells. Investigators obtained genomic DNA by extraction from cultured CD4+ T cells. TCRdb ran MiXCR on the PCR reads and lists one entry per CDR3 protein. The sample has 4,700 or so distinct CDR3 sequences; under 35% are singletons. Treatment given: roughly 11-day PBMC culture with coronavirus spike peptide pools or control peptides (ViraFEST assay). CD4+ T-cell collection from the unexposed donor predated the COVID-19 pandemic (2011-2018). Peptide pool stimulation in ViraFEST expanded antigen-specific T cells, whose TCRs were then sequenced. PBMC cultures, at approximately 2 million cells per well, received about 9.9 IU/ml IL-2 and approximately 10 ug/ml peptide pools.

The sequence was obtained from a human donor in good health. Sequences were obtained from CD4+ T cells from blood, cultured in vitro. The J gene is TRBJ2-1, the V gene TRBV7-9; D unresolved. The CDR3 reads CASSSTTSSYNEQFF. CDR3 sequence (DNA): TGTGCCAGCAGCTCGACCACATCCTCCTACAATGAGCAGTTCTTC.